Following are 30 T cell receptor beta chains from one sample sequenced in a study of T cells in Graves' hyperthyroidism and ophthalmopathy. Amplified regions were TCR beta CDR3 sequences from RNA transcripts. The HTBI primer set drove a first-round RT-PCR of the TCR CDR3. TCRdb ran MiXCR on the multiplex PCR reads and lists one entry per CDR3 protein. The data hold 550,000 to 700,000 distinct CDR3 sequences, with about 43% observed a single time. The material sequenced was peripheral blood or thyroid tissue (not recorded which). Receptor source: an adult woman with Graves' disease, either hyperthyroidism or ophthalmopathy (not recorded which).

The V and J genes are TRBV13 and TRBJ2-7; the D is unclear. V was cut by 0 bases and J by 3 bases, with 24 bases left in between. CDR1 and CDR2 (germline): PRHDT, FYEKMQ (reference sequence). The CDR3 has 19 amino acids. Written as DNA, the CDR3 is TGTGCCAGCAGCTTAGGCCGAATAAGAAAGGGCTGGAAATACTACGAGCAGTACTTC. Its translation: CASSLGRIRKGWKYYEQYF. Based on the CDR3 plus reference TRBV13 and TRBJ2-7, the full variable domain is AAGVIQSPRHLIKEKRETATLKCYPIPRHDTVYWYQQGPGQDPQFLISFYEKMQSDKGSIPDRFSAQQFSDYHSELNMSSLELGDSALYFCASSLGRIRKGWKYYEQYFGPGTRLTVT.

CDR3 sequence reads: CAINPDRVQETQYF. DNA for the CDR3: TGTGCCATCAATCCCGACAGGGTACAAGAGACCCAGTACTTC. The J gene is TRBJ2-5, the V gene TRBV10-3; the match to TRBD1 covers 7 bases. The CDR3 is 14 amino acids. The V and J ends lost 7 bases and 2 bases, in that order; junction bases with no gene match: 7. The germline V gene has CDR1 ENHRY and CDR2 SYGVKD.

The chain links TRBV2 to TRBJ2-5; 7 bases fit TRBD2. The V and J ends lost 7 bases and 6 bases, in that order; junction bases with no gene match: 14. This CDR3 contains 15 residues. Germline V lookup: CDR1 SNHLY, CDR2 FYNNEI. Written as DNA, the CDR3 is TGTGCCAGCAAGTGGGGAGGGTCGGTTGGTCAGACCCAGTACTTC. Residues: CASKWGGSVGQTQYF.

The CDR3 DNA reads as TGTGCCAGCAGCACTAGCGTGTCGACGAGTGGGATTTACGAGCAGTACTTC. Protein sequence: CASSTSVSTSGIYEQYF. The chain links TRBV19 to TRBJ2-7; 7 bases agree with TRBD2. CDR3 size: 17 residues. J lost 4 bases, V lost 9 bases, and 21 bases had no gene match. CDR1 LNHDA and CDR2 SQIVND come from the germline V gene (reference sequence).

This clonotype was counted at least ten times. CDR3 sequence reads: CASSLAGADYGYTF. CDR3 bases: TGTGCCAGCAGCTTAGCTGGGGCGGACTATGGCTACACCTTC. The chain is built from TRBV7-9 and TRBJ1-2, with D tentatively TRBD1 (5 bases). Trimming took 0 bases from V and 3 from J, leaving 8 bases between them. The CDR3 totals 14 residues. Per germline, CDR1 SEHNR and CDR2 FQNEAQ (reference sequence). Complete variable domain (other parts from reference TRBV7-9 and TRBJ1-2): DTGVSQNPRHKITKRGQNVTFRCDPISEHNRLYWYRQTLGQGPEFLTYFQNEAQLEKSRLLSDRFSAERPKGSFSTLEIQRTEQGDSAMYLCASSLAGADYGYTFGSGTRLTVV.

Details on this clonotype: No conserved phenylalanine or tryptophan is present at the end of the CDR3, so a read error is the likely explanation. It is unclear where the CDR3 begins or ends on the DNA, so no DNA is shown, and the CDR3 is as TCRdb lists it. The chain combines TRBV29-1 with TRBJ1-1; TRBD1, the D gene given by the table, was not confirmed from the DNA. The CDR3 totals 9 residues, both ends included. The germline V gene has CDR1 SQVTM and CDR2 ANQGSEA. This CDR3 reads CSVEQGNFY.

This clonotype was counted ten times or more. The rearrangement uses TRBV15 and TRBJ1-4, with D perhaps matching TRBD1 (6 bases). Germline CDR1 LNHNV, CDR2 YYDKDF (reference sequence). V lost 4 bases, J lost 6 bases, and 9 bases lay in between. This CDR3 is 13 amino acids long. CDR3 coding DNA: TGTGCCACCAGCAACCGACAGGATGAAAAACTGTTTTTT. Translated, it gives CATSNRQDEKLFF.

The DNA of the CDR3 is TGTGCCAGCAGCCAAGGCGGAATACTAGCGGGTGGCGAAGAGACCCAGTACTTC. Translated, it gives CASSQGGILAGGEETQYF. V and J are TRBV3-1 and TRBJ2-5; 9 nucleotides line up with TRBD2. The CDR3 runs to 18 residues. V shed 1 base and J 3 bases; nucleotides not matched to a gene: 12. Germline V lookup: CDR1 LGHDT, CDR2 YNNKEL (reference sequence).

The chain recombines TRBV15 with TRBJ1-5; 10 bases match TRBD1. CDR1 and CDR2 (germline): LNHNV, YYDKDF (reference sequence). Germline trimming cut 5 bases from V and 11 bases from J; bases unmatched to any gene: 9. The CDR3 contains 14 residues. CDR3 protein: CATSGYDRGPTQHF. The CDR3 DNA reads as TGTGCCACCAGCGGATACGACAGGGGGCCCACCCAGCATTTT.

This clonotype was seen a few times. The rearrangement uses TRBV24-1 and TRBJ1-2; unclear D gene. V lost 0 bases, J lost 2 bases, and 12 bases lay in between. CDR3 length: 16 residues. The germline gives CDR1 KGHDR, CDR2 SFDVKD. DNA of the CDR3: TGTGCCACCAGTGATTTGTTGCCCAAGGACAACTATGGCTACACCTTC. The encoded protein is CATSDLLPKDNYGYTF.

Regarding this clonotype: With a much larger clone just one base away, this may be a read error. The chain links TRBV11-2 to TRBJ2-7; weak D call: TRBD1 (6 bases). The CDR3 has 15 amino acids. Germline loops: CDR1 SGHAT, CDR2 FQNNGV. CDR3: CASSSIYRQAYGQYF. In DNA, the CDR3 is TGTGCCAGCAGCTCAATCTACAGACAGGCTTACGGGCAGTACTTC.

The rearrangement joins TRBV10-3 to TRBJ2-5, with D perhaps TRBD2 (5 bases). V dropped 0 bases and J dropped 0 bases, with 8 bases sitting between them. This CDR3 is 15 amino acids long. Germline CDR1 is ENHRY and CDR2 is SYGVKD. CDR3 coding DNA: TGTGCCATCAGTGAGTCGCGGGTGTACCAAGAGACCCAGTACTTC. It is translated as CAISESRVYQETQYF.

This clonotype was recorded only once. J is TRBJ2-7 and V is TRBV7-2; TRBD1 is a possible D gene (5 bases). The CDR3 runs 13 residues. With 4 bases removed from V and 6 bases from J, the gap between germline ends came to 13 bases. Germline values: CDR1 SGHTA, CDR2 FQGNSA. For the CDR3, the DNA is TGTGCCAGCAGCTCAGGGTACTGGTCCGAGCAGTACTTC. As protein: CASSSGYWSEQYF.

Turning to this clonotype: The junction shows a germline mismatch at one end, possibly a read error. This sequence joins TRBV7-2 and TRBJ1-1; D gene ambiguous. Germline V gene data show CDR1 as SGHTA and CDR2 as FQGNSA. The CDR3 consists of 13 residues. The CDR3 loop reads CASSGELGRGAFF. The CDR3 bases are TGCGCCAGCAGTGGGGAATTGGGTCGGGGAGCTTTCTTT.

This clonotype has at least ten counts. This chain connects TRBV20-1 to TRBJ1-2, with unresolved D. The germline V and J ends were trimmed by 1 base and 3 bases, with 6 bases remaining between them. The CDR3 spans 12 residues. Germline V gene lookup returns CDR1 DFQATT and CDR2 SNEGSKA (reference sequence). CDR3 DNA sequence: TGCAGTGCTAGAGTGGGAGACTATGGCTACACCTTC. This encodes CSARVGDYGYTF.

The CDR3 protein is CASIPRSGQDVYTF. CDR3 DNA: TGTGCCAGCATCCCCAGGTCGGGACAGGACGTCTACACCTTC. The J gene is TRBJ1-2, the V gene TRBV2; 8 bases are shared with TRBD1. Germline CDR1 SNHLY, CDR2 FYNNEI. J was trimmed by 10 bases and V by 7 bases; bases with no gene match: 14. This CDR3 is built from 14 residues.

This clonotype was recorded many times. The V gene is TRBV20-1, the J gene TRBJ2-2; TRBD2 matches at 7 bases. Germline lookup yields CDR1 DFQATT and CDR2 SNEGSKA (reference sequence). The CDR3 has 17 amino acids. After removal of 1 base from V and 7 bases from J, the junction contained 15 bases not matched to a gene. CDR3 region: CSARGEGLSRHGGELFF. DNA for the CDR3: TGCAGTGCTAGAGGGGAGGGCCTTTCCCGTCACGGCGGGGAGCTGTTTTTT.

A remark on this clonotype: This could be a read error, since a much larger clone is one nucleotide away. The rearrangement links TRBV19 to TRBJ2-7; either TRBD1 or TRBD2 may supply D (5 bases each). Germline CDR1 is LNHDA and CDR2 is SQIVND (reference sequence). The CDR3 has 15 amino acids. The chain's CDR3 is CASSILRGRGYGQYF. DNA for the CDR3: TGTGCCAGTAGTATCCTACGGGGACGTGGATACGGGCAGTACTTC. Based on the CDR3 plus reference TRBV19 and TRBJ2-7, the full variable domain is DGGITQSPKYLFRKEGQNVTLSCEQNLNHDAMYWYRQDPGQGLRLIYYSQIVNDFQKGDIAEGYSVSREKKESFPLTVTSAQKNPTAFYLCASSILRGRGYGQYFGPGTRLTVT.

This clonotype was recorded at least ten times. Written as DNA, the CDR3 is TGTGCCAGCAGACCACGACTAGCGTCAATCTACGAGCAGTACTTC. Its protein product is CASRPRLASIYEQYF. This chain uses TRBV6-2 or TRBV6-3 with TRBJ2-7; 8 nucleotides align to TRBD2. Trimming removed 6 bases from V and 3 bases from J; junction bases left unmatched: 10. The CDR3 totals 15 residues. CDR1 and CDR2 from the germline V gene are MNHEY and SVGEGT.

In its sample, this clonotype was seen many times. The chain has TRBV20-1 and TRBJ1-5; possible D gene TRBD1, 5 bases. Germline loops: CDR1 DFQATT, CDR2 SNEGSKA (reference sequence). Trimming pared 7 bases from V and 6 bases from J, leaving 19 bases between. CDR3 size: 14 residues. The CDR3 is CSVGPQGAGQPQHF. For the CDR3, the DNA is TGCAGTGTCGGGCCGCAGGGCGCCGGTCAGCCCCAGCATTTT.

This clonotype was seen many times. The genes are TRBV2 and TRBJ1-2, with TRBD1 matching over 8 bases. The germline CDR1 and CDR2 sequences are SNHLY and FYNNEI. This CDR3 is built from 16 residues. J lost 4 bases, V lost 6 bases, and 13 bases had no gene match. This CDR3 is CASRLQGVLGVYGYTF. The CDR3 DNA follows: TGTGCCAGCAGGCTACAGGGGGTGTTAGGGGTCTATGGCTACACCTTC.

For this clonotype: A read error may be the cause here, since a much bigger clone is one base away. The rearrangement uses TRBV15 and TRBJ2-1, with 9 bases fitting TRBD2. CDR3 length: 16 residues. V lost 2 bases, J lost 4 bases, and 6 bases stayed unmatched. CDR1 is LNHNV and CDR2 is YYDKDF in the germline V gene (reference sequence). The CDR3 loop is CATSRPVAGAYNEQFF. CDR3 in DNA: TGTGCCACCAGCAGACCAGTAGCGGGAGCTTACAATGAGCAGTTCTTC.

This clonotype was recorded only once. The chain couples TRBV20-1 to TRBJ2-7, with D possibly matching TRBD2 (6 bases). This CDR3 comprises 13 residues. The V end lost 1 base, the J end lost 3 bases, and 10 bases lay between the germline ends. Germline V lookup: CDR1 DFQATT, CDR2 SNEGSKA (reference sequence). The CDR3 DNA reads TGCAGTGCTAGAGGCGGGGCCCGCTACGAGCAGTACTTC. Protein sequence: CSARGGARYEQYF.

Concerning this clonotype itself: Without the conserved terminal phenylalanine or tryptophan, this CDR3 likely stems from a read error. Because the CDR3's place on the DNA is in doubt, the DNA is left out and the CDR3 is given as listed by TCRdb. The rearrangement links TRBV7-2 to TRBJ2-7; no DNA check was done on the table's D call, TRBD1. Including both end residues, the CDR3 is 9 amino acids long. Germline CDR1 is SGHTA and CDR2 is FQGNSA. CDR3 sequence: CASSSRQGG.

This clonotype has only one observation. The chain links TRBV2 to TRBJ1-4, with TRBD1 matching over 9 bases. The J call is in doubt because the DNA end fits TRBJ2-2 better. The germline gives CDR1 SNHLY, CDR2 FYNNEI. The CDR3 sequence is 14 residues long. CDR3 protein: CASRRQGGAGELFF. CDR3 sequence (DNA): TGTGCCAGCAGAAGACAGGGGGGGGCCGGGGAGCTGTTTTTT.

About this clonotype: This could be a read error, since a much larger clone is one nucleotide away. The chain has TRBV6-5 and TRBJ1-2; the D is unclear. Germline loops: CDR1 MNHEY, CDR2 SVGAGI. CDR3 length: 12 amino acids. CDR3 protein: CAISYDNYGYTF. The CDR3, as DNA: TGTGCCATCAGTTACGATAACTATGGCTACACCTTC.

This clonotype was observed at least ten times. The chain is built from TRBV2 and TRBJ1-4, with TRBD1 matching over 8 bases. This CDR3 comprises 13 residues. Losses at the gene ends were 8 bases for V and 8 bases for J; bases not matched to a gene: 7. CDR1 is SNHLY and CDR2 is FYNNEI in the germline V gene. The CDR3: CASLIDRGEKLFF. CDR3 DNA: TGTGCCAGCCTCATCGACAGGGGCGAAAAACTGTTTTTT.

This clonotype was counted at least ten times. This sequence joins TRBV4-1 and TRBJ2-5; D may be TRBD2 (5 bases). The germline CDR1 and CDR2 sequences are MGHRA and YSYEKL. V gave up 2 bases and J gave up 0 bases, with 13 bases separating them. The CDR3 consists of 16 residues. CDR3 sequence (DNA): TGCGCCAGCAGCCAACGGGGAGAGCCGTACCAAGAGACCCAGTACTTC. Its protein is CASSQRGEPYQETQYF.

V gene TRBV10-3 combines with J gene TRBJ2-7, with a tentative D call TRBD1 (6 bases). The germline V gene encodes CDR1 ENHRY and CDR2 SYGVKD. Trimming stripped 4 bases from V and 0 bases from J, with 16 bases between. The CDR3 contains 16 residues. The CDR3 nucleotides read TGTGCCATCAGTGCCGCACACGGACAGAGCTCCTACGAGCAGTACTTC. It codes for CAISAAHGQSSYEQYF.

The CDR3 region is CASSYGRVAFF. The CDR3 bases are TGTGCCAGCAGCTATGGGAGGGTAGCTTTCTTT. The gene calls are TRBV7-6 and TRBJ1-1; unclear D gene. Germline V CDR1 and CDR2: SGHVS, FNYEAQ. The ends were cut back, 4 bases at V and 10 bases at J, with 10 bases in the middle. This CDR3 spans 11 amino acids.